What follows are 17 T cell receptor beta chains derived from one specimen sequenced in a study of T cell responses to AZD1222 COVID-19 vaccine. The repertoire was sequenced with immunoSEQ multiplex PCR; TCRdb's copy has only in-frame clones and lacks some. The sample has around 120,000 clones, 70% to 90% seen once. The specimen comprised peripheral blood, sampled on day 0 of AZD1222 vaccination. The receptor set was obtained from an adult in good health.

This clone was detected only a few times. The gene calls are TRBV5-1 and TRBJ1-3; D is uncertain. The CDR3 loop spans 12 amino acids. V dropped 4 bases and J dropped 4 bases, with 6 bases sitting between them. The germline V gene encodes CDR1 SGHRS and CDR2 YFSETQ. CDR3 DNA sequence: TGCGCCAGCAGCCTCACGGGAAACACCATATATTTT. Amino acid sequence: CASSLTGNTIYF.

The rearrangement joins TRBV5-1 to TRBJ2-5; D is undetermined. V was trimmed by 0 bases and J by 5 bases, leaving 2 bases between them. Germline V lookup: CDR1 SGHRS, CDR2 YFSETQ. The CDR3 spans 11 residues. The DNA of the CDR3 is TGCGCCAGCAGCTTGGTCGAGACCCAGTACTTC. This sequence encodes CASSLVETQYF.

The gene calls are TRBV29-1 and TRBJ1-4; the D gene is possibly TRBD1 (5 bases). The CDR3 is 14 amino acids. Germline assignment: CDR1 SQVTM and CDR2 ANQGSEA. The V end lost 4 bases, the J end lost 5 bases, and 14 bases lay between the germline ends. The CDR3 is CSVGAGGYNEKLFF. The CDR3 nucleotides read TGCAGCGTTGGGGCCGGGGGTTACAATGAAAAACTGTTTTTT.

The chain joins TRBV7-7 to TRBJ2-1; 7 bases agree with TRBD1. The CDR3 has 13 amino acids. Germline CDR1 reads SSHAT; CDR2 reads FNYEAQ (reference sequence). V lost 4 bases to trimming and J lost 6 bases; unmatched junction nucleotides: 3. This CDR3 is CASSSDRVNEQFF. The CDR3 DNA reads as TGTGCCAGCAGCTCTGACAGGGTCAATGAGCAGTTCTTC.

This chain connects TRBV27 to TRBJ2-1; D tentatively fits TRBD1 or TRBD2 (5 bases each). There are 13 residues in the CDR3. Trimming took 3 bases from V and 4 from J, leaving 7 bases between them. In germline, CDR1 is MNHEY, CDR2 SMNVEV (reference sequence). The CDR3 DNA reads as TGTGCCAGCAGTTTCGAGGGGTACAATGAGCAGTTCTTC. Protein sequence: CASSFEGYNEQFF.

V and J are TRBV5-1 and TRBJ1-2; D not resolved. Germline V gene lookup returns CDR1 SGHRS and CDR2 YFSETQ. This CDR3 comprises 17 residues. The ends were cut back, 1 base at V and 0 bases at J, with 16 bases in the middle. DNA of the CDR3: TGCGCCAGCAGCTTGTCGGCGGGTCTAAGTTCTAACTATGGCTACACCTTC. Protein: CASSLSAGLSSNYGYTF.

The genes are TRBV14 and TRBJ2-3; perhaps TRBD2 as D (5 bases). Germline V gives CDR1 SGHDN, CDR2 FVKESK. The CDR3 length is 12 residues. V was shortened by 5 bases and J by 10 bases, with 13 bases between the two germline ends. The CDR3 region is CASSSSSRAQYF. The CDR3 coding sequence is TGTGCCAGCAGCTCCTCGTCGCGGGCGCAGTATTTT. Full variable domain (rest looked up from reference TRBV14 and TRBJ2-3): EAGVTQFPSHSVIEKGQTVTLRCDPISGHDNLYWYRRVMGKEIKFLLHFVKESKQDESGMPNNRFLAERTGGTYSTLKVQPAELEDSGVYFCASSSSSRAQYFGPGTRLTVL.

The chain combines TRBV10-3 with TRBJ2-7; D is perhaps TRBD2 (6 bases). The germline V and J ends were trimmed by 6 bases and 2 bases, with 17 bases remaining between them. CDR1 and CDR2 (germline): ENHRY, SYGVKD. The CDR3 contains 15 residues. The CDR3 protein is CAISKPGAGAYEQYF. The CDR3 DNA reads TGTGCCATCAGCAAACCGGGAGCTGGGGCCTACGAGCAGTACTTC.

V and J are TRBV5-6 and TRBJ2-5; D not resolved. Between the trimmed V and J ends, which lost 0 bases and 3 bases, there was a span of 12 bases. This CDR3 has 15 amino acids. Per germline, CDR1 SGHDT and CDR2 YYEEEE. This CDR3 reads CASSLGRYFEETQYF. The CDR3 DNA is TGTGCCAGCAGCTTGGGGCGTTATTTTGAAGAGACCCAGTACTTC.

V is TRBV27 and J is TRBJ2-2; 9 nucleotides align to TRBD1. V shed 8 bases and J 5 bases; nucleotides not matched to a gene: 3. In germline, CDR1 is MNHEY, CDR2 SMNVEV (reference sequence). This CDR3 comprises 13 residues. This CDR3 is CASGTGQTGELFF. The CDR3 DNA reads as TGTGCCAGCGGGACAGGGCAAACCGGGGAGCTGTTTTTT.

J is TRBJ1-6 and V is TRBV7-9, with D perhaps TRBD1 (5 bases). V was pared by 6 bases and J by 8 bases, with 11 bases between. Germline assignment: CDR1 SEHNR and CDR2 FQNEAQ (reference sequence). The CDR3 consists of 13 residues. CDR3: CASRGGGDSPLHF. CDR3 DNA: TGTGCCAGCAGAGGTGGGGGAGATTCACCCCTCCACTTT.

This chain uses TRBV7-2 with TRBJ2-3; 10 positions agree with TRBD2. The CDR3 consists of 16 residues. Per germline, CDR1 SGHTA and CDR2 FQGNSA. With 2 bases clipped from V and 0 bases from J, the junction kept 2 bases outside the gene matches. Here the CDR3 DNA reads TGTGCCAGCAGCTTACTAGCGGGAGCTAGCACAGATACGCAGTATTTT. Translating gives CASSLLAGASTDTQYF.

The chain combines TRBV5-6 with TRBJ2-3; D might be TRBD2 (5 bases). Germline-derived CDR1 and CDR2 are SGHDT and YYEEEE. The CDR3 totals 15 residues. V was clipped by 0 bases and J by 6 bases, with 14 bases between them. CDR3 DNA: TGTGCCAGCAGCTTGGGTCTCCTAGCTGCTGATACGCAGTATTTT. This gives the protein CASSLGLLAADTQYF.

The chain couples TRBV3-1 (or the pseudogene TRBV3-2) to TRBJ1-2; tentatively, D is TRBD1 (6 bases). The germline V gene has CDR1 LGHDT and CDR2 YNNKEL (reference sequence). V was trimmed by 4 bases and J by 8 bases, leaving 14 bases between them. CDR3 length: 13 amino acids. CDR3 sequence (DNA): TGTGCCAGCAGCCCGACCCAGGGGCAGGGCTACACCTTC. Translated, it gives CASSPTQGQGYTF.

CDR3 DNA: TGTGCCAGCAGCTTAATGGACAGCTACAATGAGCAGTTCTTC. Translation gives CASSLMDSYNEQFF. The rearrangement links TRBV7-3 to TRBJ2-1, with a weak D call TRBD1 (6 bases). Trimming stripped 1 base from V and 3 bases from J, with 7 bases between. The CDR3 runs to 14 residues. Per the germline V gene, CDR1 is SGHTA and CDR2 is FQGTGA.

V usage is TRBV18 and J usage is TRBJ1-2; 7 nucleotides match TRBD1. The CDR3 is 14 amino acids. CDR1 is KGHSH, CDR2 LQKENI, per germline. V was clipped by 3 bases and J by 6 bases; unmatched bases: 7. CDR3 coding DNA: TGTGCCAGCTCACCGAATCCTACAGGGGATGGCTACACCTTC. This codes for CASSPNPTGDGYTF.

The chain has TRBV6-6 and TRBJ2-7; perhaps TRBD2 as D (6 bases). Germline values: CDR1 MNHNY, CDR2 SVGAGI (reference sequence). The CDR3 length is 14 residues. The V end lost 2 bases, the J end lost 3 bases, and 11 bases lay between the germline ends. Here the CDR3 reads CASSYEGRGYEQYF. CDR3 nucleotides: TGTGCCAGCAGTTACGAAGGGCGGGGCTACGAGCAGTACTTC.